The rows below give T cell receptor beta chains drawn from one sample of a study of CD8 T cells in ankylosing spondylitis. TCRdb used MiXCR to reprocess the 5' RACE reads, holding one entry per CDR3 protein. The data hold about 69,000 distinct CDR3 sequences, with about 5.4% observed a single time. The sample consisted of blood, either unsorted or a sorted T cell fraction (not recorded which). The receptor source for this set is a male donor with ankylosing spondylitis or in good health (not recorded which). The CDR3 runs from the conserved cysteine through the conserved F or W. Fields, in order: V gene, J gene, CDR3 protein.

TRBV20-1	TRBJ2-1	CSAQISEPSSYNEQFF
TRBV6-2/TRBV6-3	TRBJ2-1	CASRGTAAYNEQFF
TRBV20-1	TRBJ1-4	CSSLRGDREKLFF
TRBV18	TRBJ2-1	CASSPTDLGYNEQFF
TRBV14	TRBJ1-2	CASSRTNYGYTF
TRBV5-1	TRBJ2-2	CASSYLSKLPGELFF
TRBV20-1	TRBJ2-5	CSARADQETQYF
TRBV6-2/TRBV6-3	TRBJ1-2	CASSFSAPGGYTF
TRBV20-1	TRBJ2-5	CCARDLGRGSQETQYF
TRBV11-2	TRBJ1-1	CASSFPQGRSEAFF
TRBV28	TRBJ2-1	CASSLEGGPYNEQFF
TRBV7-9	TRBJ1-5	CASSLAPQPQHF
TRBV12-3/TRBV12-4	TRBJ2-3	CAVGTTDTQYF
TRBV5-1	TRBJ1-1	CASSLNAGGLTEAFF
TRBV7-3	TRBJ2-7	CASSPDRGHEQYF
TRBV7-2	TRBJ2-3	CASSARRARTDTQYF
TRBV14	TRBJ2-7	CASSGVRTYEQYF
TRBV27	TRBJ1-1	CASSFTGQASEAFF
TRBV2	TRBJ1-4	CASSTRGRGGEKLFF
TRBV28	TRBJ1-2	CASIESGYGYTF
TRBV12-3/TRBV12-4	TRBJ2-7	CASSYRDYEQYF
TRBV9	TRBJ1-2	CASSSFGGYTF
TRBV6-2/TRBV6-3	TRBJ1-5	CASSYPEEDQPQHF
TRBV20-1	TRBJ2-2	CCARDPRGDPNTGELFF
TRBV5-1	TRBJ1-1	CASSLPDINTEAFF
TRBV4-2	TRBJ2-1	CASSQEAGADYNEQFF
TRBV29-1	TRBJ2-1	CSEASGGSYNEQFF
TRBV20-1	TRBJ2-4	CSATGAGNIQYF
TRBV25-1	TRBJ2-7	CATQGPGYYEQYF
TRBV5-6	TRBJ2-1	CASSRGSTGYREQFF
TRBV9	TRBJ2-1	CASSVGYGGSYNEQFF
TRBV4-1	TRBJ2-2	CASSQDGRGFGELFF
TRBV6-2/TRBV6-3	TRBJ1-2	CASTLGQADGYTF
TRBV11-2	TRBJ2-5	CASSLEYRALTRETQYF
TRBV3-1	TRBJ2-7	CASSQTWGDYEQYF
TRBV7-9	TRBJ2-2	CASSLGGPDTGELFF
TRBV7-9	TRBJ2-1	CASSHGDRRTYNEQFF
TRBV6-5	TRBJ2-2	CASGRGTPNTGELFF
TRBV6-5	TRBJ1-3	CASVETGVAGNTIYF
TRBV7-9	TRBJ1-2	CASSDRDRARLSGYTF
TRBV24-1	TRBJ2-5	CATSEPGTGGRETQYF
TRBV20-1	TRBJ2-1	CSASTGSGWYEQFF
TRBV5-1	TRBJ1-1	CASSPGQGNTEAFF
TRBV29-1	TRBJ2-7	CSVAEGWEQYF
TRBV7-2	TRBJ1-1	CASSFGPLGDTEAFF
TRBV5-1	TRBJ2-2	CASSLTDTGELFF
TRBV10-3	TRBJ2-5	CAISFSGTGEETQYF
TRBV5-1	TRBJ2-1	CASSLRQGTEQFF
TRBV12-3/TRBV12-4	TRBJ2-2	CASTDSGGELFF